This T cell receptor beta chain was documented in a study of blood T cells in healthy people across ages. Per sample, extraction of total RNA gave at least 5 micrograms in every case. The germline gives CDR1 MNHNY, CDR2 SVGAGI (reference sequence). The CDR3 extends over 15 amino acids. After removal of 4 bases from V and 7 bases from J, the junction contained 7 bases not matched to a gene. Primers used in a second PCR of about 7 to 11 cycles were a sample-barcoded 5' primer and a J-beta primer mix. One entry per CDR3 protein results from TCRdb running MiXCR on the 5' RACE reads. The repertoire holds 700,000 to 850,000 distinct CDR3 sequences, about 48% seen once, with roughly 37% in the top ten.

This chain links TRBV6-6 with TRBJ1-4, with 9 nucleotides matching TRBD1. Source material: blood. The receptor was derived from a man aged 80 or over in good health. CDR3 sequence (DNA): TGTGCCAGCAGTTCCCCGGACAGGGGCGGTGAAAAACTGTTTTTT. Encoded protein: CASSSPDRGGEKLFF.